The clone carrying this TCR beta chain was detected a few times. Time point meaning: patch test 2, 6 weeks after DPC sensitization. Treatment described: therapeutic diphenylcyclopropenone sensitization with weekly scalp DPC. Trimming removed 5 bases from V and 0 bases from J, with 14 bases in between. The length of the CDR3 is 16 residues. TCRdb re-analysed the RACE reads in MiXCR, keeping a single row per CDR3 protein. The data hold about 400,000 distinct CDR3 sequences, with about 6% observed a single time. This entry is derived from a study of human T cells and chemical hapten exposure. This TCR was recovered from a woman aged 18 to 35 with alopecia areata. Some clones in this sample may be carry-over from other donors' samples. The V gene is TRBV12-3 or TRBV12-4, the J gene TRBJ2-1, with D possibly TRBD2 on 5 matching bases. The sample here was whole blood, taken in connection with sensitization to the hapten diphenylcyclopropenone (DPC). CDR3 DNA: TGTGCCAGCAGTCTACCAGCGGTGGGCTCCTACAATGAGCAGTTCTTC. Its protein product is CASSLPAVGSYNEQFF.